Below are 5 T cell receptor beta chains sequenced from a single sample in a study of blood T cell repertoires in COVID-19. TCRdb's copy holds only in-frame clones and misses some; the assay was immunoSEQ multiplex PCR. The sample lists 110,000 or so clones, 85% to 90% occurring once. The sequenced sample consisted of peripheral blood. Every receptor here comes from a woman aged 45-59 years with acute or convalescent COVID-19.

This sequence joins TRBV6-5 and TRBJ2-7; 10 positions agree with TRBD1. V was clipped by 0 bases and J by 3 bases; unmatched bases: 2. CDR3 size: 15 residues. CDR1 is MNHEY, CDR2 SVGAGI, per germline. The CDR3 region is CASSYSGTGDYEQYF. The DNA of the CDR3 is TGTGCCAGCAGTTACTCCGGGACAGGGGACTACGAGCAGTACTTC.

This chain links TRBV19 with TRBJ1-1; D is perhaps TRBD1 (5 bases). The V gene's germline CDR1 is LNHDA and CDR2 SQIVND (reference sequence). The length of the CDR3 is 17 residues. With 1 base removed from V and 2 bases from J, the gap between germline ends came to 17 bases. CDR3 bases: TGTGCCAGTAGTATAGGTGGACGGCAGGGCGGAAACACTGAAGCTTTCTTT. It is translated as CASSIGGRQGGNTEAFF.

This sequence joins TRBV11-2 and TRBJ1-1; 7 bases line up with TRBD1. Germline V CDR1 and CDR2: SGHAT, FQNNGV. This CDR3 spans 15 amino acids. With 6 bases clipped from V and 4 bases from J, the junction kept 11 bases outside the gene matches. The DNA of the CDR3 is TGTGCCAGCAGTTATGCCCCAGGGGGAAGCACTGAAGCTTTCTTT. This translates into CASSYAPGGSTEAFF.

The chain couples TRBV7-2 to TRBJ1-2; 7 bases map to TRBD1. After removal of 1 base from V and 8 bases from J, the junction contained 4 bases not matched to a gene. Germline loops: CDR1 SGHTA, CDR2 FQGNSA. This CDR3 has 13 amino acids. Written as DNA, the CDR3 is TGTGCCAGCAGCTTAGTTACAGGGGAGGGCTACACCTTC. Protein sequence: CASSLVTGEGYTF.

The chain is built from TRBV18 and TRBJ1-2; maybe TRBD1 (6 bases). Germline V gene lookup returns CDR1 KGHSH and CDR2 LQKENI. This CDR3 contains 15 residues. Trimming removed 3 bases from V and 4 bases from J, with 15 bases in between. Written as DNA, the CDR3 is TGTGCCAGCTCACCGGGAACAGGGACCCTCTATGGCTACACCTTC. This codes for CASSPGTGTLYGYTF.